This TCR beta chain was captured by sequencing in a study of glioma-infiltrating T cells after dendritic cell vaccination. Generated by immunoSEQ multiplex PCR, the TCRdb table keeps only in-frame clones and is missing some. The repertoire includes roughly 60,000 clones, 85% of them detected once, and roughly 10% sits in the top ten. Germline V gene lookup returns CDR1 SGDLS and CDR2 YYNGEE. The ends lost 1 base at V and 3 bases at J; junction bases unmatched: 8. The CDR3 is made up of 18 amino acids. Time point described: after dendritic cell vaccination, including at tumor progression/relapse. This receptor was obtained from a human donor with glioblastoma. The sequences come from blood, collected after dendritic cell vaccination. The chain employs TRBV9 and TRBJ2-2; the match to TRBD2 covers 11 bases. CDR3 nucleotides: TGTGCCAGCAGCGTAAGAGCTAGCGGGGGGTCGTACACCGGGGAGCTGTTTTTT. Its protein is CASSVRASGGSYTGELFF.